This TCR beta chain was identified during a study of blood T cell repertoires in COVID-19. Overall study: Researchers got acute and convalescent COVID-19 samples from the United States, Italy and Spain. Sample material is recorded as cDNA or gDNA derived from T cells, B-cell-depleted T cells, or PBMCs.

As handled by the study authors: Reference gene primer amplification gave nucleated cell count estimates. TCRdb keeps only in-frame clones here, not all; method: immunoSEQ multiplex PCR. V and J calls and clone size are copied from that table; D and trimming were computed from the DNA. This repertoire shows 200,000 or so clones, about nine tenths found once; its top ten account for roughly 5.7%. This clone was seen only a few times. The TCR sequence derives from an older man with acute or convalescent COVID-19. The specimen was peripheral blood.

CDR3 sequence (DNA): TGTGCCAGCTCACCAAGAGGACAGGGGACGAGCGGGGAGCTGTTTTTT. It is translated as CASSPRGQGTSGELFF. The rearrangement links TRBV18 to TRBJ2-2, with 9 bases fitting TRBD1. The CDR3 length is 16 residues. V was clipped by 2 bases and J by 7 bases; unmatched bases: 8. The germline CDR1 and CDR2 sequences are KGHSH and LQKENI. Full variable domain (outside the CDR3, taken from reference TRBV18 and TRBJ2-2): NAGVMQNPRHLVRRRGQEARLRCSPMKGHSHVYWYRQLPEEGLKFMVYLQKENIIDESGMPKERFSAEFPKEGPSILRIQQVVRGDSAAYFCASSPRGQGTSGELFFGEGSRLTVL.